Below are 8 T cell receptor beta chains sequenced from a single sample in a study of technical replicates of blood from several donors (dated by TCRdb to about 2017). Receptors were amplified or captured by the immunoSEQ multiplex PCR assay. The source is immuneACCESS, and TCRdb retained only in-frame sequences with V and J called. Part of the clones is not carried over; for the studies checked, unresolved V genes explain less than half of this, and the remainder is unexplained. Present in this sample are some 70,000 clones, about 90% of which were seen just once. 0.38% of the sample is taken by the ten largest. The sequenced sample was T cells isolated from PBMCs. Source of these receptors: a human donor in good health.

The genes are TRBV6-6 and TRBJ2-1; 9 positions match TRBD2. The CDR3 consists of 14 residues. Germline V CDR1 and CDR2: MNHNY, SVGAGI (reference sequence). V was pared by 6 bases and J by 6 bases, with 6 bases of the junction left unmatched. The CDR3 region has the DNA TGTGCCAGCAGACGGGGCGGGAGGGCCAATGAGCAGTTCTTC. Its translation: CASRRGGRANEQFF.

The chain uses TRBV5-1 and TRBJ2-1; TRBD2 agrees at 8 bases. With 0 bases clipped from V and 9 bases from J, the junction kept 8 bases outside the gene matches. CDR1 is SGHRS, CDR2 YFSETQ, per germline. The CDR3 has 15 residues. DNA of the CDR3: TGCGCCAGCAGCTTGGCTGTACTAGCGGTTGGTGAGCAGTTCTTC. This codes for CASSLAVLAVGEQFF.

The V call is TRBV13, the J call TRBJ2-7; 10 nucleotides line up with TRBD2. V gave up 5 bases and J gave up 3 bases; unmatched junction bases: 16. The CDR3 contains 18 residues. In germline, CDR1 is PRHDT, CDR2 FYEKMQ (reference sequence). The CDR3 coding sequence is TGTGCCAGCAGCCCGGCCTTATACGGCACTAGCGGGAACTACGAGCAGTACTTC. Protein: CASSPALYGTSGNYEQYF.

The chain recombines TRBV21-1 with TRBJ2-5; the table's D call, TRBD1, has no DNA check behind it. TRBV21-1 is designated a pseudogene. The CDR3 spans 14 residues. The CDR3 spells CASRLVGPQETQYF. The CDR3 nucleotides read TGTGCCAGCAGGTTAGTGGGGCCTCAAGAGACCCAGTACTTC.

The V and J genes are TRBV28 and TRBJ1-5; 9 positions agree with TRBD1. The CDR3 extends over 16 amino acids. Germline V gives CDR1 MDHEN, CDR2 SYDVKM. J lost 4 bases, V lost 1 base, and 5 bases had no gene match. The CDR3 protein is CASSLSDRGKNQPQHF. The CDR3, as DNA: TGTGCCAGCAGTTTATCAGACAGGGGGAAAAATCAGCCCCAGCATTTT.

The V call is TRBV11-2, the J call TRBJ2-1; 7 positions agree with TRBD1. The CDR3 runs to 15 residues. V shed 0 bases, J shed 6 bases, and the junction held 5 bases outside the gene matches. Germline V CDR1 and CDR2: SGHAT, FQNNGV. CDR3 nucleotide sequence: TGTGCCAGCAGCTTAGACCCATGGACAGGCAATGAGCAGTTCTTC. Translation: CASSLDPWTGNEQFF. Using reference TRBV11-2 and TRBJ2-1 for the parts outside the CDR3, the full variable domain is EAGVAQSPRYKIIEKRQSVAFWCNPISGHATLYWYQQILGQGPKLLIQFQNNGVVDDSQLPKDRFSAERLKGVDSTLKIQPAKLEDSAVYLCASSLDPWTGNEQFFGPGTRLTVL.

This clone was observed a single time. The rearrangement links TRBV5-4 to TRBJ2-6, with D perhaps matching TRBD1 (6 bases). This CDR3 has 16 amino acids. Per the germline V gene, CDR1 is SGHNT and CDR2 is YYREEE (reference sequence). Trimming pared 4 bases from V and 0 bases from J, leaving 11 bases between. This CDR3 reads CASSKDSPSGANVLTF. CDR3 coding DNA: TGTGCCAGCAGCAAGGACAGTCCCTCTGGGGCCAACGTCCTGACTTTC.

The chain couples TRBV19 to TRBJ2-7; 9 bases agree with TRBD1. The junction had 11 bases not matched to a gene; V was cut back by 3 bases and J by 5 bases. CDR1 is LNHDA and CDR2 is SQIVND in the germline V gene (reference sequence). The CDR3 runs to 16 residues. The CDR3 sequence: CASSIRPGQGIDEQYF. CDR3 bases: TGTGCCAGTAGTATCCGCCCGGGACAGGGAATCGACGAGCAGTACTTC.